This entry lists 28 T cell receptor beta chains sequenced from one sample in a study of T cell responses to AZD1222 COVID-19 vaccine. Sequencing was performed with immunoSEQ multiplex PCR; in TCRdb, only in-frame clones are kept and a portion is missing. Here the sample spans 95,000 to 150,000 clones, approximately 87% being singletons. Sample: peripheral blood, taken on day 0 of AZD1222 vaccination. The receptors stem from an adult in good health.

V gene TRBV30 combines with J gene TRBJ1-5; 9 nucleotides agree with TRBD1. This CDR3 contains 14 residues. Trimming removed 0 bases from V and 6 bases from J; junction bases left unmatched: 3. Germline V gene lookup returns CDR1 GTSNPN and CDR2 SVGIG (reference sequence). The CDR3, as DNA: TGTGCCTGGAGTGTAGGGACAGGGTTTCAGCCCCAGCATTTT. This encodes CAWSVGTGFQPQHF.

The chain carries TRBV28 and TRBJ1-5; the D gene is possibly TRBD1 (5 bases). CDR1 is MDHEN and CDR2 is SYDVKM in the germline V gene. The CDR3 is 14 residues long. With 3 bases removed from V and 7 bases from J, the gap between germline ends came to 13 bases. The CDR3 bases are TGTGCCAGCAGTTTTTCCGCAGGGAACCAGCCCCAGCATTTT. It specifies CASSFSAGNQPQHF.

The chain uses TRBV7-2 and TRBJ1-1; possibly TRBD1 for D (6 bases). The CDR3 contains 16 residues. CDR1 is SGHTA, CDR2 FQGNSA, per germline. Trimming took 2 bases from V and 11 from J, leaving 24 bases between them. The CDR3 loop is CASSLTPSGGGYGAFF. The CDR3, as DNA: TGTGCCAGCAGCTTAACGCCGTCTGGAGGGGGATATGGGGCTTTCTTT.

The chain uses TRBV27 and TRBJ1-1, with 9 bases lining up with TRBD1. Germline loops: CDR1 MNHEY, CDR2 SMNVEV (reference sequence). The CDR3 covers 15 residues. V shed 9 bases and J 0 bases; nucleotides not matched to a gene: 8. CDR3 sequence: CASRRQGGLNTEAFF. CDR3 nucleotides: TGTGCCAGTAGACGACAGGGGGGGCTGAACACTGAAGCTTTCTTT.

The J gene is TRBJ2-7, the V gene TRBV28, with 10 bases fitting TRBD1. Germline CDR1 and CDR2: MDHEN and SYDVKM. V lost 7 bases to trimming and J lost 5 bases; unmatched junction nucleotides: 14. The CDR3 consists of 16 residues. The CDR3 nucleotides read TGTGCCAGCATCCCCGTTTCGGGGACAGGGGTCCACGAGCAGTACTTC. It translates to CASIPVSGTGVHEQYF.

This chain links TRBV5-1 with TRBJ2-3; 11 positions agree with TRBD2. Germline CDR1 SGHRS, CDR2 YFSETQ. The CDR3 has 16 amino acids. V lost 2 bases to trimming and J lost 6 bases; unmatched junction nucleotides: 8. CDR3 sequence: CASSLEGTSGGDTQYF. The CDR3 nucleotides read TGCGCCAGCAGCTTAGAAGGGACTAGCGGTGGGGATACGCAGTATTTT. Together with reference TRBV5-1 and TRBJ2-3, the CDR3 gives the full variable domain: KAGVTQTPRYLIKTRGQQVTLSCSPISGHRSVSWYQQTPGQGLQFLFEYFSETQRNKGNFPGRFSGRQFSNSRSEMNVSTLELGDSALYLCASSLEGTSGGDTQYFGPGTRLTVL.

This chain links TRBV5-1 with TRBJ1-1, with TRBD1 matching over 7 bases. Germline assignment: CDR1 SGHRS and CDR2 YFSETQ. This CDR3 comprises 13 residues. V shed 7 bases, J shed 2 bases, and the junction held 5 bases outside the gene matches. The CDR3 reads CASWDRYNTEAFF. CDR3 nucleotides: TGCGCCAGCTGGGACAGATATAACACTGAAGCTTTCTTT.

The CDR3 loop reads CASSYGVATGYEQYF. The CDR3, as DNA: TGTGCCAGCAGTTACGGGGTCGCGACAGGGTACGAGCAGTACTTC. The V and J genes are TRBV6-2 or TRBV6-3 and TRBJ2-7; TRBD1 agrees at 7 bases. This CDR3 is built from 15 residues. V gave up 2 bases and J gave up 4 bases; unmatched junction bases: 8. The germline CDR1 and CDR2 sequences are MNHEY and SVGEGT.

CDR3 amino acids: CAISGTSGSYEQFF. In nucleotides, the CDR3 is TGTGCCATCAGCGGGACTAGCGGGAGCTATGAGCAGTTCTTC. The V call is TRBV10-3, the J call TRBJ2-1; 14 nucleotides line up with TRBD2. CDR1 is ENHRY, CDR2 SYGVKD, per germline. This CDR3 comprises 14 residues. J gave up 8 bases and V 6 bases, and 3 bases lay outside the gene matches.

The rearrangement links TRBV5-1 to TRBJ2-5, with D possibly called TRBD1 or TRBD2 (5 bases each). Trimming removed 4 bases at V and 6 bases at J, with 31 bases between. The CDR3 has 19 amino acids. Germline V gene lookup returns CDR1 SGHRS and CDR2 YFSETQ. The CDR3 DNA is TGCGCCAGCAGCCCCGGACTCAGGGTAGCGAGAGAAAGAGAGAAGACCCAGTACTTC. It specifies CASSPGLRVAREREKTQYF.

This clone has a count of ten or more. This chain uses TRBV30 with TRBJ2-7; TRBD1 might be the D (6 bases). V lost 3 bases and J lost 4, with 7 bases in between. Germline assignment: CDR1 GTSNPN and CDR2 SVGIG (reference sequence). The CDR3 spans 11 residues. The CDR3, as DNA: TGTGCCTGGAGGACAGGTTACGAGCAGTACTTC. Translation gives CAWRTGYEQYF.

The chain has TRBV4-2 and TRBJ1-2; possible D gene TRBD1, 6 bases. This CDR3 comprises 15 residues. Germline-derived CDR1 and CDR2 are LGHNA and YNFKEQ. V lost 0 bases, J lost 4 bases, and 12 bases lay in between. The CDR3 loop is CASSQDRGAIYGYTF. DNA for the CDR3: TGTGCCAGCAGCCAAGATCGGGGGGCAATCTATGGCTACACCTTC.

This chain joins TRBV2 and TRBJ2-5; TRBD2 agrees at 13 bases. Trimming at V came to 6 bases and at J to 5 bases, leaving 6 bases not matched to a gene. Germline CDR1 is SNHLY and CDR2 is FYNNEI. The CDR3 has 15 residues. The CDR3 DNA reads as TGTGCCAGCAGGACTAGCGGGAGGAGGGGGGAGACCCAGTACTTC. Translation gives CASRTSGRRGETQYF.

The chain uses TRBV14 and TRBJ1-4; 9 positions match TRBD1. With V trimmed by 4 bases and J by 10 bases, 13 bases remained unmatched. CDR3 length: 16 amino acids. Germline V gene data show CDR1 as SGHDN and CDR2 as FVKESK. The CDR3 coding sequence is TGTGCCAGCAGCCCGACCGGGACAGGGAAAGTGGGAAAACTGTTTTTT. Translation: CASSPTGTGKVGKLFF. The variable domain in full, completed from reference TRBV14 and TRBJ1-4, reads EAGVTQFPSHSVIEKGQTVTLRCDPISGHDNLYWYRRVMGKEIKFLLHFVKESKQDESGMPNNRFLAERTGGTYSTLKVQPAELEDSGVYFCASSPTGTGKVGKLFFGSGTQLSVL.

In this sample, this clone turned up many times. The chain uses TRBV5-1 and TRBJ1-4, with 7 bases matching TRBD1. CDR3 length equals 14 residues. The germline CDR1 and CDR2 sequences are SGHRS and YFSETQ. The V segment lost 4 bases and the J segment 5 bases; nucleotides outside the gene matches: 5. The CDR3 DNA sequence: TGCGCCAGCAGCAGACAGGGCTGGAATGAAAAACTGTTTTTT. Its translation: CASSRQGWNEKLFF.

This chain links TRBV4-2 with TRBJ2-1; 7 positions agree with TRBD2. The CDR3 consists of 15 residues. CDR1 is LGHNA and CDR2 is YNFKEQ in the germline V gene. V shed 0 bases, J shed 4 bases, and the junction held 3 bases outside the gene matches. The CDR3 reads CASSQDRGSYNEQFF. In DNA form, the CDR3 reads TGTGCCAGCAGCCAAGATCGCGGGAGTTACAATGAGCAGTTCTTC.

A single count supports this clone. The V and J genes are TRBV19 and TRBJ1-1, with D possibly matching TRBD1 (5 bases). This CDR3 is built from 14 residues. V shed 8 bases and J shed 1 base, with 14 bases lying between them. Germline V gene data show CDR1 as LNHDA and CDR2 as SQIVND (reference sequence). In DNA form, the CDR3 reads TGTGCCAGTTCGGCACGGGGGAGGAACACTGAAGCTTTCTTT. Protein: CASSARGRNTEAFF.

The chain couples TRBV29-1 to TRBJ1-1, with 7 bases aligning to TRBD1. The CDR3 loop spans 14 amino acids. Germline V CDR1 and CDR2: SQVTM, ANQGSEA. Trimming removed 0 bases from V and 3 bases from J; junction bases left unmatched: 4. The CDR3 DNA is TGCAGCGTTGAAGAGGTCAGGGGGGACACTGAAGCTTTCTTT. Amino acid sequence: CSVEEVRGDTEAFF.

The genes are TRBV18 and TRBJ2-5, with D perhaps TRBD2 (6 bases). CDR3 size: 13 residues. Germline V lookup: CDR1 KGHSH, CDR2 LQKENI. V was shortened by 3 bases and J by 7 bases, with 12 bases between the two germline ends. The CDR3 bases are TGTGCCAGCTCACCTGGGACTGGGGCGACCCAGTACTTC. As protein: CASSPGTGATQYF.

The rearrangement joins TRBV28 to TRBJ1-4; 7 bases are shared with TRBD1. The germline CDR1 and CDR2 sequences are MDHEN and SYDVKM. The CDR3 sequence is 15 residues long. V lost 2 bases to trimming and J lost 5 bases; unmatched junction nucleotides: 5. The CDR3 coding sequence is TGTGCCAGCAGTTTAGCTACAGGGGACAATGAAAAACTGTTTTTT. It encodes CASSLATGDNEKLFF.

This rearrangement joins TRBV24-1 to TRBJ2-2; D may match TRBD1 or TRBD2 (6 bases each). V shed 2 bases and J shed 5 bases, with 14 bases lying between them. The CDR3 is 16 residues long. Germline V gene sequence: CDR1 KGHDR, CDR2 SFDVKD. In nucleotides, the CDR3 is TGTGCCACCAGTGATTACCTACAGGGAGGTACCGGGGAGCTGTTTTTT. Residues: CATSDYLQGGTGELFF.

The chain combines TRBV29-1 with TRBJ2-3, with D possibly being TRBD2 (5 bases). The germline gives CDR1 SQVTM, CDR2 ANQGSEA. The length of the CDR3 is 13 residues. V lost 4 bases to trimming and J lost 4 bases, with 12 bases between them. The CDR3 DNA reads TGCAGCGTTGGAGAGGGAGCCGCAGATACGCAGTATTTT. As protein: CSVGEGAADTQYF.

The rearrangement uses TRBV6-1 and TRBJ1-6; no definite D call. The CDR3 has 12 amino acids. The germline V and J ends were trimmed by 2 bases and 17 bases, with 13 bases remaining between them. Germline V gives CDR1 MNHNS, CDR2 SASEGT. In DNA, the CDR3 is TGTGCCAGCAGTGAAAGGCAGTTCCAGGTCCACTTT. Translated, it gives CASSERQFQVHF.

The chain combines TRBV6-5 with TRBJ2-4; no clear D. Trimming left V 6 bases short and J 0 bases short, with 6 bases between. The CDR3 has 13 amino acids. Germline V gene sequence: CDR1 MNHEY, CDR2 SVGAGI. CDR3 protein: CASRGLAKNIQYF. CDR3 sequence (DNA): TGTGCCAGCAGAGGCCTAGCCAAAAACATTCAGTACTTC.

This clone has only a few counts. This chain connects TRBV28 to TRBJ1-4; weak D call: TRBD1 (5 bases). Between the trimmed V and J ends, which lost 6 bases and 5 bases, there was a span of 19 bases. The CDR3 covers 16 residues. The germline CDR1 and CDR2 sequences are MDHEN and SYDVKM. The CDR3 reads CASSPGGGNSNEKLFF. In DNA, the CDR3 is TGTGCCAGCAGCCCCGGGGGGGGAAACAGCAATGAAAAACTGTTTTTT. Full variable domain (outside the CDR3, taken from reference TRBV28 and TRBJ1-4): DVKVTQSSRYLVKRTGEKVFLECVQDMDHENMFWYRQDPGLGLRLIYFSYDVKMKEKGDIPEGYSVSREKKERFSLILESASTNQTSMYLCASSPGGGNSNEKLFFGSGTQLSVL.

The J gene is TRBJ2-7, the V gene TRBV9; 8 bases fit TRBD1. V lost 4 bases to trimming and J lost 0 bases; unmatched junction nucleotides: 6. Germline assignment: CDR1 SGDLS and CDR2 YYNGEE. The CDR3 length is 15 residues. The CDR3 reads CASSPWDRFSYEQYF. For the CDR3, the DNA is TGTGCCAGCAGCCCCTGGGACAGGTTCTCCTACGAGCAGTACTTC.

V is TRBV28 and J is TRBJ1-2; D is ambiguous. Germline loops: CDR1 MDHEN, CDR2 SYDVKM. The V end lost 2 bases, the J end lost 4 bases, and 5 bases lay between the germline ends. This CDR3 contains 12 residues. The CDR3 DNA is TGTGCCAGCAGTTTAGCCGCCTATGGCTACACCTTC. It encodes CASSLAAYGYTF.

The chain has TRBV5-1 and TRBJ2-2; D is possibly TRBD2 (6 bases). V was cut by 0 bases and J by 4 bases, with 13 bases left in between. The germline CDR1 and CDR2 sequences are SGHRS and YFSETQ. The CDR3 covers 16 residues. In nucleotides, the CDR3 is TGCGCCAGCAGCTTGGGCGGTAGCGGCCCCACCGGGGAGCTGTTTTTT. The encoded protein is CASSLGGSGPTGELFF.